This T cell receptor beta chain was captured by sequencing in a study of T cells in localized non-small cell lung cancer. General study results and limits: In adjacent lung, a median about 50 of the top 100 tumor clones were found.

Germline CDR1 MDHEN, CDR2 SYDVKM. V was pared by 3 bases and J by 2 bases, with 10 bases between. The CDR3 runs 14 residues. Profiling relied on immunoSEQ multiplex PCR, and the TCRdb table lists in-frame clones only, not all of them. The sample consists of around 70,000 clones, about 88% of them appearing once. Regarding this clone: Its antigen remains unidentified.

The material sequenced was peripheral blood, taken before any cancer treatment. The rearrangement joins TRBV28 to TRBJ1-2; D unclear. This TCR derives from a female donor older than 55 with stage I lung adenocarcinoma. CDR3 bases: TGTGCCAGCAGTTTCGTTGGGTCGAACTATGGCTACACCTTC. This codes for CASSFVGSNYGYTF.